The clone carrying this T cell receptor (beta chain) has a handful of counts. This sample is drawn from a study of cytomegalovirus exposure and HLA in healthy donors. This PCR relied on a set of 60 Vbeta primers and 13 Jbeta primers. TCRdb keeps only in-frame clones here, not all; method: immunoSEQ multiplex PCR. The sample lists roughly 92,000 clones; about 8% were seen once. The source is a man aged 50 to 59 in good health and CMV-seronegative. Sequenced input: PBMCs.

The CDR3 reads CASNSPAPHEQYF. CDR3 coding DNA: TGTGCCAGCAATAGTCCCGCACCCCACGAGCAGTACTTC. The rearrangement uses TRBV28 and TRBJ2-7; D is unresolved. V was clipped by 7 bases and J by 5 bases, with 15 bases between them. This CDR3 has 13 residues. Germline V gene lookup returns CDR1 MDHEN and CDR2 SYDVKM.